This record concerns one T cell receptor beta chain sequence. Its antigen remains unidentified. 60 Vbeta and 13 Jbeta primers were used in PCR. The data were produced by immunoSEQ multiplex PCR, yet TCRdb's version contains in-frame clones alone and is incomplete. The sample includes 190,000 or so clones, approximately 80% of them seen just once. The CDR3 consists of 15 residues. J was trimmed by 3 bases and V by 1 base; bases with no gene match: 2. Per germline, CDR1 SGHNT and CDR2 YYREEE (reference sequence). This specimen belongs to a study of cytomegalovirus exposure and HLA in healthy donors. Overall study: In an early release, HLA-typed donors contributed tens of millions of unique TCR sequences. Whole-study findings and limits: Later analysis indicated greater clonal expansion among HLA-associated TCR beta chains than among equally common other chains.

This TCR was sampled from a boy between 10 and 17 years old in good health and CMV-seronegative. Sequenced material: PBMCs. The V gene is TRBV5-4, the J gene TRBJ2-1, with 9 bases fitting TRBD2. The CDR3 here is CASSLSGGLYNEQFF. The CDR3 DNA is TGTGCCAGCAGCTTGAGCGGGGGGCTCTACAATGAGCAGTTCTTC.